This entry features one T cell receptor (beta chain) sequence. Its antigen is not identified. Lysates of CMV-infected fibroblasts at roughly 10 ug/mL stimulated these cells. CD40L-negative CD69-negative CD45RO-high memory CD4+ T cells were sorted as populations depleted of antigen-responding cells. The libraries were made with immunoSEQ version 4 in survey mode. Clones were read by immunoSEQ multiplex PCR, and TCRdb kept only the in-frame ones, dropping some. The sample lists 25,000 to 35,000 clones, around 80% seen once, with 0.65% to 0.85% in the top ten. The data were obtained in a study of persistence of HIV-infected CD4 T cells. About the research overall: CD4+ T cells responding to CMV or HIV-1 Gag were isolated.

Regarding the study as a whole: Antigen-responding cells were enriched for degenerate expanded CDR3beta sequences. Proviral oligoclonality tracked with TCR oligoclonality within the same sorted cells.

The CDR3 spans 14 residues. Germline lookup yields CDR1 SNHLY and CDR2 FYNNEI. Trimming shortened V by 6 bases and J by 5 bases, and 13 bases separated the two germline ends. The chain combines TRBV2 with TRBJ1-4, with D possibly TRBD1 on 5 matching bases. Specimen: CD4+ T cells sorted from PBMCs after roughly 17-hour stimulation, collected from a patient who received antiretroviral therapy. This clonotype was sampled from an adult woman with HIV who was CMV-seropositive. The CDR3 is CASRQEGSNEKLFF. CDR3 nucleotide sequence: TGTGCCAGCAGGCAGGAGGGGTCGAATGAAAAACTGTTTTTT. Using reference TRBV2 and TRBJ1-4 for the parts outside the CDR3, the full variable domain is EPEVTQTPSHQVTQMGQEVILRCVPISNHLYFYWYRQILGQKVEFLVSFYNNEISEKSEIFDDQFSVERPDGSNFTLKIRSTKLEDSAMYFCASRQEGSNEKLFFGSGTQLSVL.